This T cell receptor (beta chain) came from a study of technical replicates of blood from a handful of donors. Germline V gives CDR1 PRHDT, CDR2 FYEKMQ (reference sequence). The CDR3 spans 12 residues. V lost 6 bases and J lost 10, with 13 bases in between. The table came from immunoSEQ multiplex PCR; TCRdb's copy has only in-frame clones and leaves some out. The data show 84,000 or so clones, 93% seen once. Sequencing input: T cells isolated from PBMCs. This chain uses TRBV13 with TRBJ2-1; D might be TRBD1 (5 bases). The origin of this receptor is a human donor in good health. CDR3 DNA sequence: TGTGCCAGCAGGGAAAGGGGAATAGAGCAGTTCTTC. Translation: CASRERGIEQFF.